This TCR beta chain was identified in a study of radiotherapy plus CTLA-4 blockade in lung cancer. Data came from immunoSEQ multiplex PCR; TCRdb stores just in-frame clones and leaves some out. Of some 78,000 clones in the sample, around 87% are singletons; the top ten hold approximately 2%. The CDR3 spans 15 residues. The ends were cut back, 4 bases at V and 6 bases at J, with 15 bases in the middle. CDR1 is SGHVS, CDR2 FNYEAQ, per germline. Each patient with chemo-refractory metastatic non-small-cell lung cancer was treated with focal radiation plus CTLA-4 blockade using ipilimumab. Study results and caveats: Strongest reported response predictors: early blood clone changes and post-radiation interferon-beta. Blood saw expansion of tumor-derived TCR clones after radiotherapy plus ipilimumab.

In this sample, this clone turned up once. Its antigen is undetermined. The V call is TRBV7-6, the J call TRBJ2-2, with D perhaps matching TRBD2 (6 bases). This sample comprised peripheral blood, obtained from a patient treated with radiotherapy plus ipilimumab. The sequence came from a human donor with non-small cell lung cancer who had a partial response to radiotherapy plus ipilimumab. The chain's CDR3 is CASSSPTRAAGELFF. The CDR3 DNA reads TGTGCCAGCAGCTCTCCGACTAGAGCGGCCGGGGAGCTGTTTTTT.